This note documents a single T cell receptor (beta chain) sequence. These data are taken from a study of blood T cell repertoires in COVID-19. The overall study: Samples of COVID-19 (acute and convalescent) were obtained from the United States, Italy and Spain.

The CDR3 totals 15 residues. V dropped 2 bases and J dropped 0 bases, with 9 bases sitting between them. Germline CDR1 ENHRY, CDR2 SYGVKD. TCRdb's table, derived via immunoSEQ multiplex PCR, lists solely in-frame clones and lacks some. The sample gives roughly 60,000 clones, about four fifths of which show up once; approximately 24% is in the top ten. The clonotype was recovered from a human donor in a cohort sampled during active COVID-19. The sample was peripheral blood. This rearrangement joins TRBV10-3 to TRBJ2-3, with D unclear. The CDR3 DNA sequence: TGTGCCATCAGTGAGGAACAGACGAGCACAGATACGCAGTATTTT. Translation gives CAISEEQTSTDTQYF.